The 20 T cell receptor beta chains reported below all come from one sample, sequenced in a study of blood T cell repertoires in COVID-19. Sequenced by immunoSEQ multiplex PCR; TCRdb stores in-frame clones only, minus some. The data contain about 280,000 clones, approximately 90% of them singletons. Sequencing was performed on PBMCs or T cells enriched from blood (not recorded which). The receptors come from a man in his forties who had been exposed to COVID-19.

The chain joins TRBV19 to TRBJ2-4, with D perhaps matching TRBD1 (5 bases). The CDR3 has 17 amino acids. Trimming took 3 bases from V and 0 from J, leaving 15 bases between them. Germline lookup yields CDR1 LNHDA and CDR2 SQIVND (reference sequence). The CDR3 DNA reads as TGTGCCAGTAGTATCATTGGAGCAGGGAAAGCCAAAAACATTCAGTACTTC. As protein: CASSIIGAGKAKNIQYF.

The chain joins TRBV11-2 to TRBJ1-3, with 9 positions matching TRBD1. With 5 bases clipped from V and 4 bases from J, the junction kept 6 bases outside the gene matches. The CDR3 totals 15 residues. Germline CDR1 SGHAT, CDR2 FQNNGV. CDR3 nucleotide sequence: TGTGCCAGCAGCCAAACAGGGACAGGGGGAAACACCATATATTTT. Translation gives CASSQTGTGGNTIYF.

Only one count was recorded for this clone. The chain combines TRBV6-6 with TRBJ2-3, with D possibly TRBD2 on 7 matching bases. Deletions cut 4 bases from V and 3 bases from J, with 17 bases between. CDR1 is MNHNY and CDR2 is SVGAGI in the germline V gene (reference sequence). This CDR3 contains 16 residues. The CDR3: CASSWTKGGGTDTQYF. Written as DNA, the CDR3 is TGTGCCAGCAGTTGGACAAAAGGGGGGGGTACAGATACGCAGTATTTT.

The chain joins TRBV3-1 (or the pseudogene TRBV3-2) to TRBJ2-2, with 8 bases identical to TRBD2. The CDR3 is 16 amino acids. CDR1 LGHDT and CDR2 YNNKEL come from the germline V gene (reference sequence). The junction had 8 bases not matched to a gene; V was cut back by 2 bases and J by 6 bases. This CDR3 is CASSQLTSGKSGELFF. The CDR3 DNA sequence: TGTGCCAGCAGCCAATTAACTAGCGGCAAGTCCGGGGAGCTGTTTTTT.

CDR3 in amino acids: CASRPGQGLEGQETQYF. Here the CDR3 DNA reads TGTGCCAGCAGGCCGGGACAGGGATTGGAGGGCCAAGAGACCCAGTACTTC. The chain has TRBV5-4 and TRBJ2-5; 9 bases align to TRBD1. CDR1 and CDR2 (germline): SGHNT, YYREEE (reference sequence). The CDR3 is 17 residues long. Trimming removed 5 bases from V and 1 base from J; junction bases left unmatched: 12.

As for this clone: Other DNA sequences in this specimen translate into the identical CDR3. This chain connects TRBV9 to TRBJ2-7; 11 bases align to TRBD2. The CDR3 length is 15 residues. CDR1 is SGDLS, CDR2 YYNGEE, per germline. V shed 2 bases and J 3 bases; nucleotides not matched to a gene: 4. Here the CDR3 reads CASSVSGTSGYEQYF. CDR3 DNA: TGTGCCAGCAGCGTCTCCGGGACTAGCGGCTACGAGCAGTACTTC.

The CDR3 region is CASSSDSPNQPQHF. The CDR3 DNA is TGTGCCAGCAGCTCCGACAGCCCCAATCAGCCCCAGCATTTT. The J gene is TRBJ1-5, the V gene TRBV7-2; perhaps TRBD1 as D (5 bases). Germline loops: CDR1 SGHTA, CDR2 FQGNSA. The V end lost 4 bases, the J end lost 3 bases, and 10 bases lay between the germline ends. The CDR3 runs to 14 residues. The full variable domain, in which reference TRBV7-2 and TRBJ1-5 provide the parts outside the CDR3, is GAGVSQSPSNKVTEKGKDVELRCDPISGHTALYWYRQSLGQGLEFLIYFQGNSAPDKSGLPSDRFSAERTGGSVSTLTIQRTQQEDSAVYLCASSSDSPNQPQHFGDGTRLSIL.

The V and J genes are TRBV3-1 (or the pseudogene TRBV3-2) and TRBJ2-5; the D gene is possibly TRBD1 (6 bases). V was pared by 5 bases and J by 1 base, with 20 bases between. The CDR3 consists of 17 residues. Germline lookup yields CDR1 LGHDT and CDR2 YNNKEL (reference sequence). Here the CDR3 DNA reads TGTGCCAGCAGCACTCCCCATCACAGAGGGGGCCAAGAGACCCAGTACTTC. Protein sequence: CASSTPHHRGGQETQYF.

This rearrangement joins TRBV3-1 (or the pseudogene TRBV3-2) to TRBJ2-1; the D gene is possibly TRBD1 (5 bases). The V end was cut by 1 base, the J end by 1 base, with 11 bases between. The V gene's germline CDR1 is LGHDT and CDR2 YNNKEL (reference sequence). The CDR3 is 16 residues long. In DNA, the CDR3 is TGTGCCAGCAGCCAAGCAGGGTATCGGTCCTACAATGAGCAGTTCTTC. Its translation is CASSQAGYRSYNEQFF.

This chain joins TRBV5-1 and TRBJ2-2; 10 positions agree with TRBD1. The CDR3 is 16 amino acids. V lost 5 bases to trimming and J lost 2 bases; unmatched junction nucleotides: 6. Germline CDR1 SGHRS, CDR2 YFSETQ. This CDR3 reads CASRTDRGLNTGELFF. The CDR3 region has the DNA TGCGCCAGCAGGACCGACAGGGGGCTCAACACCGGGGAGCTGTTTTTT. Drawing the rest from reference TRBV5-1 and TRBJ2-2, the complete variable domain is KAGVTQTPRYLIKTRGQQVTLSCSPISGHRSVSWYQQTPGQGLQFLFEYFSETQRNKGNFPGRFSGRQFSNSRSEMNVSTLELGDSALYLCASRTDRGLNTGELFFGEGSRLTVL.

The V gene is TRBV4-1, the J gene TRBJ2-7; weak D call: TRBD1 (6 bases). The CDR3 has 18 amino acids. The germline V gene has CDR1 MGHRA and CDR2 YSYEKL. V was clipped by 1 base and J by 3 bases, with 22 bases between them. This chain's CDR3 is CASSQATMPGQPFYEQYF. The CDR3 DNA reads as TGCGCCAGCAGCCAAGCTACTATGCCGGGACAACCATTCTACGAGCAGTACTTC.

This rearrangement joins TRBV19 to TRBJ1-4; D is undetermined. The germline gives CDR1 LNHDA, CDR2 SQIVND (reference sequence). Trimming left V 2 bases short and J 5 bases short, with 9 bases between. This CDR3 region has 14 residues. The CDR3 reads CASSIKAYNEKLFF. In nucleotides, the CDR3 is TGTGCCAGTAGTATAAAAGCTTACAATGAAAAACTGTTTTTT.

This chain connects TRBV15 to TRBJ1-3, with D unclear. V shed 1 base and J shed 7 bases, with 8 bases lying between them. This CDR3 contains 13 residues. The germline CDR1 and CDR2 sequences are LNHNV and YYDKDF (reference sequence). The CDR3, as DNA: TGTGCCACCAGCAGAGTGCCGGGGAACACCATATATTTT. The encoded protein is CATSRVPGNTIYF.

The chain employs TRBV28 and TRBJ2-7; D is possibly TRBD1 (6 bases). CDR3 length: 15 residues. Germline CDR1 reads MDHEN; CDR2 reads SYDVKM. V was shortened by 7 bases and J by 0 bases, with 16 bases between the two germline ends. DNA for the CDR3: TGTGCCAGCACAGAACAGGGCCAGAGCTCCTACGAGCAGTACTTC. This translates into CASTEQGQSSYEQYF.

The CDR3 bases are TGTGCCAGCAGTGAACCAGGCCGCCCGGAGACCCAGTACTTC. This encodes CASSEPGRPETQYF. The genes are TRBV25-1 and TRBJ2-5; D call uncertain. The CDR3 is 14 amino acids. CDR1 and CDR2 from the germline V gene are MGHDK and SYGVNS. The V gene lost 2 bases and the J gene lost 5 bases, with 12 bases spanning the gap. Looking up the rest from reference TRBV25-1 and TRBJ2-5 gives the full variable domain: EADIYQTPRYLVIGTGKKITLECSQTMGHDKMYWYQQDPGMELHLIHYSYGVNSTEKGDLSSESTVSRIRTEHFPLTLESARPSHTSQYLCASSEPGRPETQYFGPGTRLLVL.

The chain couples TRBV3-1 (or the pseudogene TRBV3-2) to TRBJ2-5; D is unresolved. Trimming removed 5 bases at V and 4 bases at J, with 14 bases between. The CDR3 consists of 14 residues. Germline V CDR1 and CDR2: LGHDT, YNNKEL (reference sequence). The CDR3 reads CASSAQVRRETQYF. The CDR3 nucleotides read TGTGCCAGCAGCGCCCAAGTGAGGCGAGAGACCCAGTACTTC.

The chain links TRBV27 to TRBJ1-6, with unresolved D. Looked up from germline, CDR1 is MNHEY and CDR2 is SMNVEV (reference sequence). This CDR3 has 15 residues. Trimming removed 2 bases from V and 7 bases from J, with 12 bases in between. The CDR3 nucleotides read TGTGCCAGCAGTTTAACGGCTTGGGCGAATTCACCCCTCCACTTT. This encodes CASSLTAWANSPLHF.

This rearrangement joins TRBV9 to TRBJ2-2; TRBD1 agrees at 7 bases. The length of the CDR3 is 16 residues. Germline CDR1 SGDLS, CDR2 YYNGEE. V shed 3 bases and J 4 bases; nucleotides not matched to a gene: 9. In DNA form, the CDR3 reads TGTGCCAGCAGCGACCCGGCCCCAGGGGGCACCGGGGAGCTGTTTTTT. This gives the protein CASSDPAPGGTGELFF.

This chain uses TRBV2 with TRBJ2-3, with 10 bases matching TRBD2. V lost 2 bases and J lost 1; bases outside the gene matches: 6. Germline V gene lookup returns CDR1 SNHLY and CDR2 FYNNEI. This CDR3 contains 17 residues. As DNA, the CDR3 is TGTGCCAGCAGTGAACTAGCGGGAGTGACGGGCACAGATACGCAGTATTTT. It yields the protein CASSELAGVTGTDTQYF.

The V call is TRBV3-1 (or the pseudogene TRBV3-2), the J call TRBJ2-7; TRBD1 might be the D (6 bases). The CDR3 has 12 amino acids. Trimming removed 4 bases at V and 6 bases at J, with 10 bases between. Germline CDR1 is LGHDT and CDR2 is YNNKEL (reference sequence). In nucleotides, the CDR3 is TGTGCCAGCAGCCTACAGGGTGGCGAGCAGTACTTC. This codes for CASSLQGGEQYF.